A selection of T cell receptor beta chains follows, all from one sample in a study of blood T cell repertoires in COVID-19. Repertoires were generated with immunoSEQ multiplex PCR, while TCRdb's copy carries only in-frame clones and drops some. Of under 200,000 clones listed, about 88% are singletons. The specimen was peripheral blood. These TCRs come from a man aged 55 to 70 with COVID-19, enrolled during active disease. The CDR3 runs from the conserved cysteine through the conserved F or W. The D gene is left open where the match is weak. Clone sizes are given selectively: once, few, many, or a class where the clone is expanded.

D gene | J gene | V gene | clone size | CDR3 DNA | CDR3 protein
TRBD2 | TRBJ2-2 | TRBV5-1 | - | TGCGCCAGCAGTCTAAGGTCTAGCGGGGGGAACACCGGGGAGCTGTTTTTT | CASSLRSSGGNTGELFF
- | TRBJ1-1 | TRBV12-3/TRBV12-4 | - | TGTGCCAGCAGCTCCGACAGGACAGACTTT | CASSSDRTDF
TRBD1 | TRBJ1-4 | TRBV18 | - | TGTGCCAGCTCACCGGACAGGGCGGTGCGGGCTAATGAAAAACTGTTTTTT | CASSPDRAVRANEKLFF
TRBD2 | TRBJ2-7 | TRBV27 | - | TGTGCCAGCAGTTTACTAGCGGGAGGTCGGTACGAGCAGTACTTC | CASSLLAGGRYEQYF
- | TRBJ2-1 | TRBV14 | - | TGTGCCAGCAGCCAGACGCGAGCGGCCTTAAATGAGCAGTTCTTC | CASSQTRAALNEQFF
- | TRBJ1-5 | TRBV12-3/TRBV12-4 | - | TGTGCCAGCAGTTTTATCTCCAATCAGCCCCAGCATTTT | CASSFISNQPQHF
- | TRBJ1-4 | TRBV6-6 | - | TGTGCCAGCAGTTACTCTGGCAGGGTGACTAATGAAAAACTGTTTTTT | CASSYSGRVTNEKLFF
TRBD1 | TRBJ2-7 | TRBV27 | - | TGTGCCAGCAGTCCGAGACAGGGAACCTACGAGCAGTACTTC | CASSPRQGTYEQYF
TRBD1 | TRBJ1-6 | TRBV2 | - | TGTGCCAGCAGCGAACAGGGGGCGTCGAATTCACCCCTCCACTTT | CASSEQGASNSPLHF
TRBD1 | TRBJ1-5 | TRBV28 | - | TGTGCCAGCACCCTTCAGGGGGTAGGGAATCAGCCCCAGCATTTT | CASTLQGVGNQPQHF
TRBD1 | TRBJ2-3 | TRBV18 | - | TGTGCCAGCTCACCGGTCCCGGGACAGTATAACACAGATACGCAGTATTTT | CASSPVPGQYNTDTQYF
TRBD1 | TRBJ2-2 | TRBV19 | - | TGTGCCAGTAGTACCCCCACGACAGGGAGTACGAACACCGGGGAGCTGTTTTTT | CASSTPTTGSTNTGELFF
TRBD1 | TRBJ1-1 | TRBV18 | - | TGTGCCAGCTCACGAGACAGGGGCCAGGGGACTGAAGCTTTCTTT | CASSRDRGQGTEAFF
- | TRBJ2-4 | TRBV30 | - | TGTGCCTGGAGTGTACAGAACATTCAGTACTTC | CAWSVQNIQYF
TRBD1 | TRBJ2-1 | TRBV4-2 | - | TGTGCCAGCAGCCAAGCCGGGACAGGGGGGGATGAGCAGTTCTTC | CASSQAGTGGDEQFF
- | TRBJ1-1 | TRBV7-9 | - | TGTGCCAGCAGCTACACAAGCACTGAAGCTTTCTTT | CASSYTSTEAFF
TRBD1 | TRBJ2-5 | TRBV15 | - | TGTGCCACCAGCCGGGACAGGGGGGAAGAGACCCAGTACTTC | CATSRDRGEETQYF
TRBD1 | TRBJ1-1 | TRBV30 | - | TGTGCCTGGAGTCCCGGGACAGAGAACACTGAAGCTTTCTTT | CAWSPGTENTEAFF
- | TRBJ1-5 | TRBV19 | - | TGTGCCAGTAGTATCTTACAGGGAGTTTCGGATCAGCCCCAGCATTTT | CASSILQGVSDQPQHF
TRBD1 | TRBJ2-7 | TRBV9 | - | TGTGCCAGCAGCATCGGGACAGGGTTGGGCGAGCAGTACTTC | CASSIGTGLGEQYF
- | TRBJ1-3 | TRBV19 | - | TGTGCCAGTCTCCTCCGGGGGGCGCCTGGAAACACCATATATTTT | CASLLRGAPGNTIYF
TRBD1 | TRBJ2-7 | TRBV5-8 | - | TGTGCCAGCAGCTTGCCTCCCGGACAGGGGGGAACCTACGAGCAGTACTTC | CASSLPPGQGGTYEQYF
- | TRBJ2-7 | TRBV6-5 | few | TGTGCCAGCAGCTTGCAGGGATTCTACGAGCAGTACTTC | CASSLQGFYEQYF
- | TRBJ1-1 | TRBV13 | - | TGTGCCAGCAGCTACCGGACAAGGACGGGAGCTTTCTTT | CASSYRTRTGAFF
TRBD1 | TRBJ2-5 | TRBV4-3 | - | TGCGCCAGCAGCCAAGGGACAGGGATAATGGAGACCCAGTACTTC | CASSQGTGIMETQYF
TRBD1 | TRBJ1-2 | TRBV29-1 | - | TGCAGCGTAACCTCCGGGACAGGGGACTATGGCTACACCTTC | CSVTSGTGDYGYTF
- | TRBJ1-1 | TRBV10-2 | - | TGCGCCAGCAGTGATGGTGGGGCACTGAACACTGAAGCTTTCTTT | CASSDGGALNTEAFF
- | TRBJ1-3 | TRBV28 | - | TGTGCCAGCAGTTTATCGGGGGGGAAGGCTGGAAACACCATATATTTT | CASSLSGGKAGNTIYF
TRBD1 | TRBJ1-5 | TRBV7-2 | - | TGTGCCAGCAGCCCTAACAGGGGCAGTCAGCCCCAGCATTTT | CASSPNRGSQPQHF
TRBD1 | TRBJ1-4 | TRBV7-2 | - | TGTGCCAGCAGCCAAAGGACAGGGTCGGGTGAAAAACTGTTTTTT | CASSQRTGSGEKLFF
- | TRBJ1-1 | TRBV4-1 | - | TGCGCCAGCAGCAAGGGAGGTGGAAGGGCGAACACTGAAGCTTTCTTT | CASSKGGGRANTEAFF
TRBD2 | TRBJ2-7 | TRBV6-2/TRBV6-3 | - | TGTGCCAGCAGTTATCGGACTAGCGGGATCTACAGCTCCTACGAGCAGTACTTC | CASSYRTSGIYSSYEQYF
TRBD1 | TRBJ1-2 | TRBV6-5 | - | TGTGCCAGCAGTTCCCCGACCTTGACAGGGTATGGCTACACCTTC | CASSSPTLTGYGYTF
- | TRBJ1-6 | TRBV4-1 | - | TGCGCCAGCAGCCAAGATTATTTAGGAGGGACGACCCTCCACTTT | CASSQDYLGGTTLHF
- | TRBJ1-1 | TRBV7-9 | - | TGTGCCAGCAGCCCCGAGGAGGGGCGATCGTGGAGTGGGGACACTGAAGCTTTCTTT | CASSPEEGRSWSGDTEAFF
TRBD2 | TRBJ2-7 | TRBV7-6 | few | TGTGCCAGCAGCTTAGAGACTAGCGGTTCCTACGAGCAGTACTTC | CASSLETSGSYEQYF
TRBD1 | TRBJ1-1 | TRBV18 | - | TGTGCCAGCTCACAGGACAGGGTGTACACTGAAGCTTTCTTT | CASSQDRVYTEAFF
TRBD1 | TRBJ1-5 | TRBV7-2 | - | TGTGCCAGCAGCTACAGGACAGGGAGCAATCAGCCCCAGCATTTT | CASSYRTGSNQPQHF